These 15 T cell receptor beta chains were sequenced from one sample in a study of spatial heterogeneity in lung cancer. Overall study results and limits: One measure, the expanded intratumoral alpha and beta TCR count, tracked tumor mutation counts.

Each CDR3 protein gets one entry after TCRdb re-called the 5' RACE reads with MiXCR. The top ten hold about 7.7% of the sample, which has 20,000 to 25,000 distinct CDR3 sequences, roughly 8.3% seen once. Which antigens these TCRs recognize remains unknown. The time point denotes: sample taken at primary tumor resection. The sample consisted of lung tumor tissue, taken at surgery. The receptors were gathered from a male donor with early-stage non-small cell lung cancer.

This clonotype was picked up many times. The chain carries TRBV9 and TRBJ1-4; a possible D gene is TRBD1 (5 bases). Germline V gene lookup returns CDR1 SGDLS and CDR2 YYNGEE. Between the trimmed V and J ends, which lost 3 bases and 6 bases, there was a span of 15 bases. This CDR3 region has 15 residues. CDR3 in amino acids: CASSDGTGRHEKLFF. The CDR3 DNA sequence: TGTGCCAGCAGCGATGGGACGGGGAGGCATGAAAAACTGTTTTTT.

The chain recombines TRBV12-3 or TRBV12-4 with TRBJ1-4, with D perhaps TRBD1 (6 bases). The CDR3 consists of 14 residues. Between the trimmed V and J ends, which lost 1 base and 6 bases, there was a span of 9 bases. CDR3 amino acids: CASSLDRGYEKLFF. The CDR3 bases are TGTGCCAGCAGTTTAGATAGGGGGTATGAAAAACTGTTTTTT.

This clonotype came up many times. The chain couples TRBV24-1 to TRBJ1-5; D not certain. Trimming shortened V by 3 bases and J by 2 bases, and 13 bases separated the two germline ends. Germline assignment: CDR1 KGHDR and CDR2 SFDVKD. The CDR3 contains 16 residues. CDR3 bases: TGTGCCACCAGTGATGGGGTTCTTGGGGGCAATCAGCCCCAGCATTTT. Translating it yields CATSDGVLGGNQPQHF.

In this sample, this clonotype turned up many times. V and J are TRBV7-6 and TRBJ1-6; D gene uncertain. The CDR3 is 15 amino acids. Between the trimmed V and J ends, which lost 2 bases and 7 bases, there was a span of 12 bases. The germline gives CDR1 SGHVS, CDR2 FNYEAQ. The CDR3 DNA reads TGTGCCAGCAGCTTAAGTGGCAGAGGAAATTCACCCCTCCACTTT. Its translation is CASSLSGRGNSPLHF.

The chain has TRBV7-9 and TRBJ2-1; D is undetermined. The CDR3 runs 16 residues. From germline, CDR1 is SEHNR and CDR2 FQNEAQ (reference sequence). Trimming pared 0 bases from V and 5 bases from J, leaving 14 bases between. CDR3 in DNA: TGTGCCAGCAGCTTAGCGCCCGGTAGGTTCAACAATGAGCAGTTCTTC. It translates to CASSLAPGRFNNEQFF.

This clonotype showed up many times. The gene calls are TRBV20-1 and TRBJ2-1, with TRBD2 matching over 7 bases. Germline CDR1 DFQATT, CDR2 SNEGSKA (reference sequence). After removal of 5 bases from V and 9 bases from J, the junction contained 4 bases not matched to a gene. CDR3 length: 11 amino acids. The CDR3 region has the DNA TGCAGTGCTCCGGGAGGCCGTGAGCAGTTCTTC. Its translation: CSAPGGREQFF.

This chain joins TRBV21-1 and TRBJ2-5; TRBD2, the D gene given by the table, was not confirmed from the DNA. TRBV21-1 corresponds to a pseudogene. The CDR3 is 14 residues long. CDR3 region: CARALGGPVETQYF. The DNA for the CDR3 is TGTGCCAGAGCACTGGGGGGCCCTGTGGAGACCCAGTACTTC.

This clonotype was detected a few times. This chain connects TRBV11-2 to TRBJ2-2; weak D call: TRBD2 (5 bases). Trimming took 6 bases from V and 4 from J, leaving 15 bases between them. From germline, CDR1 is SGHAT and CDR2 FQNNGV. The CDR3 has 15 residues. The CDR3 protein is CASRSRTGSTGELFF. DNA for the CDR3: TGTGCCAGCAGGTCCAGGACGGGGTCCACCGGGGAGCTGTTTTTT.

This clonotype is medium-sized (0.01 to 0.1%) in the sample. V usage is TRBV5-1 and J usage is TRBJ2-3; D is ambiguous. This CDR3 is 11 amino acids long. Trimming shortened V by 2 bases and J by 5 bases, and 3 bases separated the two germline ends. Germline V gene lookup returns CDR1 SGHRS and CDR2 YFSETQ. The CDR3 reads CASSLLDTQYF. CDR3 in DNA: TGCGCCAGCAGCTTACTAGATACGCAGTATTTT.

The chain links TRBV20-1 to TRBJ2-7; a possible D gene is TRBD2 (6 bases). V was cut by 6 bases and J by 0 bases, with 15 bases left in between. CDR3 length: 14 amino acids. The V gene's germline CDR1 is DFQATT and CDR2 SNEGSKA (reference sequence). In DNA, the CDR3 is TGCAGTGCGTGCGGGATCTTAAGCTCCTACGAGCAGTACTTC. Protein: CSACGILSSYEQYF.

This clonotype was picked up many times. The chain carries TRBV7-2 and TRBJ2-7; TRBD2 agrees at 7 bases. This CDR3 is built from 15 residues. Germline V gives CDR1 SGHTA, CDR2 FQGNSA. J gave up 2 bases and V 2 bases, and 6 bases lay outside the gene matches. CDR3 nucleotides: TGTGCCAGCAGCTTAATAGCGGGCTTGACCTACGAGCAGTACTTC. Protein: CASSLIAGLTYEQYF. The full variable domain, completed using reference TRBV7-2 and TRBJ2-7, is GAGVSQSPSNKVTEKGKDVELRCDPISGHTALYWYRQSLGQGLEFLIYFQGNSAPDKSGLPSDRFSAERTGGSVSTLTIQRTQQEDSAVYLCASSLIAGLTYEQYFGPGTRLTVT.

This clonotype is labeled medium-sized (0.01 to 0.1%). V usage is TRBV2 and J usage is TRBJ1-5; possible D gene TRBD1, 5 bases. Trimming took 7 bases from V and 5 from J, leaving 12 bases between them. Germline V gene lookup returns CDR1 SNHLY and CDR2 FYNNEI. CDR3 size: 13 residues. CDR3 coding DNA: TGTGCCAGCAAGTTTGAGACAGATCAGCCCCAGCATTTT. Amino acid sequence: CASKFETDQPQHF. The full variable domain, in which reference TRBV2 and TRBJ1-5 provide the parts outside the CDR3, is EPEVTQTPSHQVTQMGQEVILRCVPISNHLYFYWYRQILGQKVEFLVSFYNNEISEKSEIFDDQFSVERPDGSNFTLKIRSTKLEDSAMYFCASKFETDQPQHFGDGTRLSIL.

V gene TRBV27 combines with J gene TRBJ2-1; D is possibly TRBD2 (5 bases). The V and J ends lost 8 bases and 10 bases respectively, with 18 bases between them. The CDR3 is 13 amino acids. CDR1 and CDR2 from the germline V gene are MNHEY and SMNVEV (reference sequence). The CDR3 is CASGPTSAGEQFF. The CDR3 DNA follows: TGTGCCAGCGGTCCCACTAGTGCCGGGGAGCAGTTCTTC.

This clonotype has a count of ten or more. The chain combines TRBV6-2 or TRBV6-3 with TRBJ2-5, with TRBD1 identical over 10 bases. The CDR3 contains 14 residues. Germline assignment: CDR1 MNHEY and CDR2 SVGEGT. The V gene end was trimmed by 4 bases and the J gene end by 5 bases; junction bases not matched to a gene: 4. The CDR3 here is CASSSVDRGETQYF. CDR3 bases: TGTGCCAGCAGTTCAGTGGACAGGGGGGAGACCCAGTACTTC.

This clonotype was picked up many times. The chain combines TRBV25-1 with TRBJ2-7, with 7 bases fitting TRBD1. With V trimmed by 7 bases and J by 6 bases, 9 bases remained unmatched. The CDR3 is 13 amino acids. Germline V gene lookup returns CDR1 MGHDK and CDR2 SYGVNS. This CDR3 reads CASTRGLLFEQYF. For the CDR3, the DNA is TGTGCCAGCACAAGGGGGCTCTTGTTCGAGCAGTACTTC.